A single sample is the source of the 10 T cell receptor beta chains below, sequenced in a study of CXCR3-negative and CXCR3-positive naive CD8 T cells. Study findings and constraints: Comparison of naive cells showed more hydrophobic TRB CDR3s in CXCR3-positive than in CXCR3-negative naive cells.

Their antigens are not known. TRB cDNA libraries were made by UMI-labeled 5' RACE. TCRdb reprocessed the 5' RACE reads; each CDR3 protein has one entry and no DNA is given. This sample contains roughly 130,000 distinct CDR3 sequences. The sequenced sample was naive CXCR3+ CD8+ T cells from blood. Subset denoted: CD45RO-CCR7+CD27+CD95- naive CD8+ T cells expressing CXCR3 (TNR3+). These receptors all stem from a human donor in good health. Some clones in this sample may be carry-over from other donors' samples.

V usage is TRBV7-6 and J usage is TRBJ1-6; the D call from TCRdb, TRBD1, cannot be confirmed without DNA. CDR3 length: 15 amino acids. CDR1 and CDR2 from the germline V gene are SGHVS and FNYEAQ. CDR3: CASSTSGGADSPLHF.

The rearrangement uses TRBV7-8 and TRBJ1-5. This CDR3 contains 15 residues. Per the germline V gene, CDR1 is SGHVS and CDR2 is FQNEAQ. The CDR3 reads CASSSQDSSNQPQHF.

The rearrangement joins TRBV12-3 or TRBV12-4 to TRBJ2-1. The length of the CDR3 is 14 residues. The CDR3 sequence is CASSSDFSYSEQFF.

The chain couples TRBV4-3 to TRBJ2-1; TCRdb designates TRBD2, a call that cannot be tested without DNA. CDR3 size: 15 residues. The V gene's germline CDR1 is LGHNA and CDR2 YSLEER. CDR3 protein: CASSQGRVSYNEQFF.

The CDR3 loop reads CASSAGLAGDYEQYF. The chain has TRBV6-5 and TRBJ2-7; the TCRdb call, TRBD2, lacks DNA for checking. Germline assignment: CDR1 MNHEY and CDR2 SVGAGI. This CDR3 region has 15 residues.

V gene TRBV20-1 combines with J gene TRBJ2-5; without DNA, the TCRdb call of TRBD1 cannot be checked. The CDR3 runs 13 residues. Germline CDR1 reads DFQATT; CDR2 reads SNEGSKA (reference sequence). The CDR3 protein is CSARGGPQETQYF.

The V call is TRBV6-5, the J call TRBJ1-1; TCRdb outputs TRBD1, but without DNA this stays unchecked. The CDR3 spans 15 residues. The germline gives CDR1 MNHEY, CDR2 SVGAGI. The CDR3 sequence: CASTNRQGIVTEAFF.

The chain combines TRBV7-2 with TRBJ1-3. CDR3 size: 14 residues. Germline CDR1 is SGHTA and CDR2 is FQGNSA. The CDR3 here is CASSPQGSGNTIYF.

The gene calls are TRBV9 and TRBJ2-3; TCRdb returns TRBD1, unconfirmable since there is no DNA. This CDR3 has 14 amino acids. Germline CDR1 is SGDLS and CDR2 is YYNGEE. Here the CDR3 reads CASTPFSATDTQYF.

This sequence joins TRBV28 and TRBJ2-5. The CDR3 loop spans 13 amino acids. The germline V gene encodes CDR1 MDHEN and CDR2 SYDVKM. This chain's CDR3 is CASSGRGQETQYF.